This T cell receptor (beta chain) was recovered during a study of shared clonotypes between healthy human individuals. Study context: Three plates each covered CD4 naive and memory; CD8 naive two, CD8 memory one. Regarding the study as a whole: The study found approximately 5% of naive CD4 clonotypes shared across several donors. Richness estimates generally favored naive over memory subsets.

Splitting the CD4+ cells yielded a CD45RA+ naive subset and a CD45RA-negative memory subset. The CDR3 loop spans 13 amino acids. V was cut by 3 bases and J by 4 bases, with 10 bases left in between. Looked up from germline, CDR1 is KGHSH and CDR2 is LQKENI. Turning to this clone: Its target is not known. This sample includes further DNA sequences coding for the same CDR3.

Only in-frame clones appear in the TCRdb table, and some are missing; sequencing was by immunoSEQ multiplex PCR. The sample lists 2.3 million or so clones, 80% to 95% occurring once. What was sequenced was naive CD4+ T cells from PBMCs. Subset noted: CD45RA+ positively selected. The chain links TRBV18 to TRBJ2-7, with D maybe TRBD1 (6 bases). The TCR originated in a young man in good health. Some clones in this sample may be carry-over from other donors' samples. The CDR3 coding sequence is TGTGCCAGCTCACCCGGACAGCCATACGAGCAGTACTTC. It translates to CASSPGQPYEQYF. The variable domain in full, with the rest retrieved from reference TRBV18 and TRBJ2-7, is NAGVMQNPRHLVRRRGQEARLRCSPMKGHSHVYWYRQLPEEGLKFMVYLQKENIIDESGMPKERFSAEFPKEGPSILRIQQVVRGDSAAYFCASSPGQPYEQYFGPGTRLTVT.